These 20 T cell receptor beta chains were sequenced from one sample in a study of control samples from healthy donors and cancer patients. Produced via immunoSEQ multiplex PCR; TCRdb's table is partial and in-frame only. Here the sample table reports fewer than 200,000 clones. Sequencing was carried out using blood. The receptors were gathered from a woman under 40 in good health.

The chain is built from TRBV9 and TRBJ2-3, with no clear D. This CDR3 region has 15 residues. Germline CDR1 and CDR2: SGDLS and YYNGEE. Between the trimmed V and J ends, which lost 0 bases and 3 bases, there was a span of 11 bases. The CDR3 region is CASSVAWIPTDTQYF. The CDR3 region has the DNA TGTGCCAGCAGCGTAGCATGGATACCAACAGATACGCAGTATTTT.

The chain uses TRBV19 and TRBJ2-5, with no clear D. The CDR3 runs to 15 residues. The germline V gene encodes CDR1 LNHDA and CDR2 SQIVND (reference sequence). Trimming removed 3 bases at V and 5 bases at J, with 16 bases between. DNA for the CDR3: TGTGCCAGTAGTATGGCTAGTTCAGTACGCGAGACCCAGTACTTC. It encodes CASSMASSVRETQYF.

The chain links TRBV28 to TRBJ1-2; D is unclear. This CDR3 is 13 amino acids long. V was shortened by 3 bases and J by 7 bases, with 12 bases between the two germline ends. Germline V CDR1 and CDR2: MDHEN, SYDVKM. CDR3 in amino acids: CASSFAGFSGYTF. The CDR3 DNA is TGTGCCAGCAGTTTCGCGGGATTCAGTGGCTACACCTTC.

This chain connects TRBV6-5 to TRBJ1-5, with D uncertain. The V and J ends lost 3 bases and 1 base respectively, with 10 bases between them. This CDR3 comprises 15 residues. Per germline, CDR1 MNHEY and CDR2 SVGAGI. The CDR3 loop is CASSYSRRSNQPQHF. CDR3 sequence (DNA): TGTGCCAGCAGTTATTCACGTAGGAGCAATCAGCCCCAGCATTTT.

The chain is built from TRBV6-5 and TRBJ2-1, with 7 bases identical to TRBD2. This CDR3 contains 13 residues. Germline values: CDR1 MNHEY, CDR2 SVGAGI. V dropped 1 base and J dropped 9; count of bases not matched to a gene: 3. In DNA, the CDR3 is TGTGCCAGCAGTTACTTGGGGAGGGTTGAGCAGTTCTTC. Translating gives CASSYLGRVEQFF.

The J gene is TRBJ1-1, the V gene TRBV18; TRBD1 is a possible D gene (5 bases). There are 13 residues in the CDR3. Germline loops: CDR1 KGHSH, CDR2 LQKENI. V lost 6 bases, J lost 5 bases, and 13 bases lay in between. The CDR3 reads CASSPRQSTEAFF. CDR3 DNA sequence: TGTGCCAGCTCGCCGCGACAGTCTACTGAAGCTTTCTTT.

The CDR3 sequence is CASSLSGDHTEAFF. The CDR3 DNA is TGCGCCAGCAGCTTGTCGGGGGATCACACTGAAGCTTTCTTT. This chain connects TRBV5-1 to TRBJ1-1; D is perhaps TRBD1 (5 bases). In germline, CDR1 is SGHRS, CDR2 YFSETQ. The CDR3 is made up of 14 amino acids. Trimming removed 1 base from V and 3 bases from J, with 10 bases in between.

The CDR3 sequence: CASSPSGGPTANEQFF. CDR3 coding DNA: TGTGCCAGCAGCCCCAGTGGGGGACCCACCGCCAATGAGCAGTTCTTC. The chain combines TRBV9 with TRBJ2-1; D may be TRBD1 or TRBD2 (5 bases each). The CDR3 runs to 16 residues. V lost 4 bases and J 6 bases, leaving 20 bases between the germline ends. From germline, CDR1 is SGDLS and CDR2 YYNGEE.

The chain is built from TRBV15 and TRBJ1-2, with a tentative D call TRBD1 (6 bases). The CDR3 sequence is 17 residues long. Deletions cut 2 bases from V and 13 bases from J, with 29 bases between. Germline V gene lookup returns CDR1 LNHNV and CDR2 YYDKDF (reference sequence). CDR3 sequence (DNA): TGTGCCACCAGCAGACCAGCCCAAAGGGACACCAAAGCGGCTCTCACCTTC. Amino acid sequence: CATSRPAQRDTKAALTF.

The chain carries TRBV28 and TRBJ1-1; 7 positions agree with TRBD1. Unmatched junction bases numbered 15, after V lost 9 bases and J lost 5 bases. The CDR3 extends over 15 amino acids. CDR1 is MDHEN and CDR2 is SYDVKM in the germline V gene. The CDR3: CASKTGSVGGTEAFF. The CDR3 DNA reads as TGTGCCAGTAAGACAGGGTCCGTAGGTGGGACTGAAGCTTTCTTT.

The V call is TRBV9, the J call TRBJ2-2, with D possibly TRBD2 on 5 matching bases. The CDR3 spans 14 residues. CDR1 is SGDLS, CDR2 YYNGEE, per germline. The V end lost 3 bases, the J end lost 6 bases, and 12 bases lay between the germline ends. DNA of the CDR3: TGTGCCAGCAGCGCCGGGGATTGGTCCGGGGAGCTGTTTTTT. Translating gives CASSAGDWSGELFF.

The rearrangement links TRBV5-8 to TRBJ2-3; 7 nucleotides line up with TRBD1. There are 18 residues in the CDR3. The trim removed 0 bases at V and 4 bases at J, leaving 14 bases unmatched. Germline assignment: CDR1 SGHTS and CDR2 YDEGEE. Here the CDR3 DNA reads TGTGCCAGCAGCTTGGGACACATAGGGGACAGTTGGCCAGATACGCAGTATTTT. It is translated as CASSLGHIGDSWPDTQYF.

V is TRBV6-2 or TRBV6-3 and J is TRBJ2-3; D is unclear. The CDR3 has 12 residues. Looked up from germline, CDR1 is MNHEY and CDR2 is SVGEGT. Trimming took off 4 bases at V and 4 bases at J, with 6 bases between the two ends. Here the CDR3 DNA reads TGTGCCAGCAGTTTGACTGCAGATACGCAGTATTTT. Protein product: CASSLTADTQYF.

This chain links TRBV4-3 with TRBJ1-5; TRBD1 agrees at 7 bases. This CDR3 spans 17 amino acids. CDR1 and CDR2 from the germline V gene are LGHNA and YSLEER. V was clipped by 0 bases and J by 6 bases; unmatched bases: 11. The CDR3 nucleotides are TGCGCCAGCAGCCAAGATCTGGGCAGGGGGTTCCGTCAGCCCCAGCATTTT. Amino acids: CASSQDLGRGFRQPQHF.

This chain joins TRBV30 and TRBJ1-5; maybe TRBD1 (6 bases). Germline CDR1 GTSNPN, CDR2 SVGIG (reference sequence). The CDR3 spans 12 residues. V gave up 5 bases and J gave up 1 base, with 6 bases separating them. The CDR3 protein is CAWGQSNQPQHF. In DNA, the CDR3 is TGTGCCTGGGGACAGAGCAATCAGCCCCAGCATTTT.

The V call is TRBV9, the J call TRBJ2-2, with D possibly being TRBD1 or TRBD2 (7 bases each). This CDR3 has 15 amino acids. V lost 3 bases and J 3 bases, leaving 12 bases between the germline ends. Germline assignment: CDR1 SGDLS and CDR2 YYNGEE. CDR3 amino acids: CASSAGGEDTGELFF. CDR3 sequence (DNA): TGTGCCAGCAGCGCAGGGGGGGAAGACACCGGGGAGCTGTTTTTT.

The chain has TRBV3-1 (or the pseudogene TRBV3-2) and TRBJ2-7; the D gene is possibly TRBD1 (6 bases). CDR1 and CDR2 (germline): LGHDT, YNNKEL (reference sequence). Trimming took 4 bases from V and 3 from J, leaving 19 bases between them. CDR3 length: 16 amino acids. CDR3: CASSRTRDTKFYEQYF. Here the CDR3 DNA reads TGTGCCAGCAGCCGCACCCGGGACACTAAGTTCTACGAGCAGTACTTC.

V usage is TRBV5-3 and J usage is TRBJ1-1; 7 positions agree with TRBD1. TRBV5-3 belongs to the ORF category, with a function that is uncertain. The CDR3 is 15 residues long. With 4 bases clipped from V and 1 base from J, the junction kept 7 bases outside the gene matches. CDR3 residues: CARSPRGLRNTEAFF. CDR3 coding DNA: TGTGCCAGAAGCCCCAGGGGGTTGAGGAACACTGAAGCTTTCTTT.

The V gene is TRBV14, the J gene TRBJ1-1; 8 bases fit TRBD1. The CDR3 spans 14 residues. Germline CDR1 and CDR2: SGHDN and FVKESK. V was pared by 7 bases and J by 5 bases, with 9 bases of the junction left unmatched. The CDR3 coding sequence is TGTGCCAGCACCAAACAGGGGGAGTTGACTGAAGCTTTCTTT. Translating gives CASTKQGELTEAFF.

V and J are TRBV10-3 and TRBJ2-3; 11 positions match TRBD2. From germline, CDR1 is ENHRY and CDR2 SYGVKD. CDR3 size: 15 residues. J was trimmed by 5 bases and V by 4 bases; bases with no gene match: 5. This chain's CDR3 is CAISVAGGHGDTQYF. DNA for the CDR3: TGTGCCATCAGTGTAGCGGGGGGGCATGGAGATACGCAGTATTTT.